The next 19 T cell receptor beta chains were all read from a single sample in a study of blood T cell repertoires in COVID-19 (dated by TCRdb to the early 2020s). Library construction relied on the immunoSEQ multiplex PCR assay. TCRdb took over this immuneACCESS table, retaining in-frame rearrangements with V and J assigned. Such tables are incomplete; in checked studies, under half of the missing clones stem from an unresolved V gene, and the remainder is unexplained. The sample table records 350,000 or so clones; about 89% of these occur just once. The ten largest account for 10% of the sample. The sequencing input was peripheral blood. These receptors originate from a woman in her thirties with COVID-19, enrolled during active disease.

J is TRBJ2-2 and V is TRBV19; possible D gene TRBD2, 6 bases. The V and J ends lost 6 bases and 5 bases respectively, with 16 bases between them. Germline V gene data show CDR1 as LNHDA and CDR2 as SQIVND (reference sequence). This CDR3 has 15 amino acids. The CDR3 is CASRHGLRGTGELFF. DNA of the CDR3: TGTGCCAGTAGACACGGGCTACGGGGGACCGGGGAGCTGTTTTTT.

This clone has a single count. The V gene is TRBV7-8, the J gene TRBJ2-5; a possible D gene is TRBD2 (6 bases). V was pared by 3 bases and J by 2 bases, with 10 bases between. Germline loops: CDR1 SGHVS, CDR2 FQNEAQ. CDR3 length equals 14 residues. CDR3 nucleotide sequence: TGTGCCAGCAGCTTTATGGCGGGACAAGAGACCCAGTACTTC. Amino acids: CASSFMAGQETQYF.

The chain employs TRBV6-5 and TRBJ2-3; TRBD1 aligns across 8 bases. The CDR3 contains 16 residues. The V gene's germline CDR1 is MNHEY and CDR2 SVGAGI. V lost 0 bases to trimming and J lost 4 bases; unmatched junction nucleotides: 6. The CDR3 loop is CASSYSRGRRADTQYF. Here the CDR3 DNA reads TGTGCCAGCAGTTACTCCAGGGGGCGAAGGGCAGATACGCAGTATTTT.

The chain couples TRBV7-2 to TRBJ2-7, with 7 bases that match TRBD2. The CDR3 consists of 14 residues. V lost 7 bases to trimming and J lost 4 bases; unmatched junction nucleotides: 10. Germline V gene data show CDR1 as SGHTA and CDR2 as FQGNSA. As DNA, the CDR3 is TGTGCCAGCACCGCGGGGAGGGCTGAATACGAGCAGTACTTC. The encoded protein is CASTAGRAEYEQYF.

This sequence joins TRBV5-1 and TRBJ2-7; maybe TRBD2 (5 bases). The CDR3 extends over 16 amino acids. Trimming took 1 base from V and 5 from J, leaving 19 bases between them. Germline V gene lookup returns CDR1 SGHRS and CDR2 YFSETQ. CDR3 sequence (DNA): TGCGCCAGCAGCTTGACTCTGGGGAGAGGATGGGACGAGCAGTACTTC. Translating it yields CASSLTLGRGWDEQYF.

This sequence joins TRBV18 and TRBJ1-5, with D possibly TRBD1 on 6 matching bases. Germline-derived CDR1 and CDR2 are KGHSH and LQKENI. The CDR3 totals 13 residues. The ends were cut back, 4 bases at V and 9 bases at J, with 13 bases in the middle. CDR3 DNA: TGTGCCAGCTCACTAGGGGGGGAAACGCCCCAGCATTTT. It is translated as CASSLGGETPQHF.

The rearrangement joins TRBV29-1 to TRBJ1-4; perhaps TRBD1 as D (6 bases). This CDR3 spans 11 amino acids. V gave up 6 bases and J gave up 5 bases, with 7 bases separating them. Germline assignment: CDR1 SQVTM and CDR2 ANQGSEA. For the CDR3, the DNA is TGCAGCGTCGACAGGAATGAAAAACTGTTTTTT. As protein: CSVDRNEKLFF.

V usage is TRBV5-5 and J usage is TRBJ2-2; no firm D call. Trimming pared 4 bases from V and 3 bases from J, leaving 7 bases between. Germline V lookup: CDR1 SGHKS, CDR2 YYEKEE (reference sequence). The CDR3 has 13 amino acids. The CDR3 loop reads CASSVRDTGELFF. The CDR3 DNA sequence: TGTGCCAGCAGCGTCCGGGACACCGGGGAGCTGTTTTTT. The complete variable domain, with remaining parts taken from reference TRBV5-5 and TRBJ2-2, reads DAGVTQSPTHLIKTRGQQVTLRCSPISGHKSVSWYQQVLGQGPQFIFQYYEKEERGRGNFPDRFSARQFPNYSSELNVNALLLGDSALYLCASSVRDTGELFFGEGSRLTVL.

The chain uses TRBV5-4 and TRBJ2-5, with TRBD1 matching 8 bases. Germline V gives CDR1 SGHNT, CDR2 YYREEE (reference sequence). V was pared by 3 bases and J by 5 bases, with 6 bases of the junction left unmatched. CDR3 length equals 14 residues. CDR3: CASSSDYRGETQYF. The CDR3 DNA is TGTGCCAGCAGCTCCGATTACAGGGGGGAGACCCAGTACTTC.

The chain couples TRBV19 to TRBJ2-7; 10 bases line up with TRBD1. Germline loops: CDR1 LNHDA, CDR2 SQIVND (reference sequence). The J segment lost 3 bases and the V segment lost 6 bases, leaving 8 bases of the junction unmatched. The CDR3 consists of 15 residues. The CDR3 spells CASSTTGGAGYEQYF. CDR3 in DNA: TGTGCCAGTAGCACGACAGGGGGCGCGGGCTACGAGCAGTACTTC.

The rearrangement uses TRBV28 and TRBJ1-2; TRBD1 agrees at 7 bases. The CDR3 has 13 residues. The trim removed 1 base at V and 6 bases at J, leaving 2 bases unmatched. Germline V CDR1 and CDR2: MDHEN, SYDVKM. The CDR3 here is CASSLYQGDGYTF. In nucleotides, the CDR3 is TGTGCCAGCAGTTTATACCAGGGGGATGGCTACACCTTC.

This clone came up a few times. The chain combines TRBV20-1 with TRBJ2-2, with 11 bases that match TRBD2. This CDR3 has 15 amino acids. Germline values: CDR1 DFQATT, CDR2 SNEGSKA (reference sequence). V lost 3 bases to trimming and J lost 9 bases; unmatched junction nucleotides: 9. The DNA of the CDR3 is TGCAGTGCTAGTCATAATAGCGGGAGGGGGAGGGAGCTGTTTTTT. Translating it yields CSASHNSGRGRELFF.

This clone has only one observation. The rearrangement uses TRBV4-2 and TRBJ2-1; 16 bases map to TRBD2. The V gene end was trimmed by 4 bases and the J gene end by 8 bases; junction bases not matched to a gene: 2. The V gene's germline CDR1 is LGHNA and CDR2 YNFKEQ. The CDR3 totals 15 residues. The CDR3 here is CASSPGTSGRDEQFF. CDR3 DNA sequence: TGTGCCAGCAGCCCGGGGACTAGCGGGAGGGATGAGCAGTTCTTC.

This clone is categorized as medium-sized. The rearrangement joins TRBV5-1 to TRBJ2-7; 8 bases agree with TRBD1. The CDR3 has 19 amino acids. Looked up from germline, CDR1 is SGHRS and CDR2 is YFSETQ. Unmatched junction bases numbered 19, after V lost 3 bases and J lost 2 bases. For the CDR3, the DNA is TGCGCCAGCAGCTGGAGACCGGGACAGGCATCGGGAGCAGCCTACGAGCAGTACTTC. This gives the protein CASSWRPGQASGAAYEQYF. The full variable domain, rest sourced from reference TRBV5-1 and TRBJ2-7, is KAGVTQTPRYLIKTRGQQVTLSCSPISGHRSVSWYQQTPGQGLQFLFEYFSETQRNKGNFPGRFSGRQFSNSRSEMNVSTLELGDSALYLCASSWRPGQASGAAYEQYFGPGTRLTVT.

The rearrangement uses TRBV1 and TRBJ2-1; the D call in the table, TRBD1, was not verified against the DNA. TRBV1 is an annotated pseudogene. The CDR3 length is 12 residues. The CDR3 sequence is CTSSLQDNEQFF. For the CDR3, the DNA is TGCACCAGCAGCCTACAGGACAATGAGCAGTTCTTC.

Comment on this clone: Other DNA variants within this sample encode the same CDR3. CDR3 DNA: TGTGCCAGCAGTGTTGAGGGCTTCGAGCAGTACTTC. Translating it yields CASSVEGFEQYF. The V call is TRBV2, the J call TRBJ2-7; D is perhaps TRBD2 (5 bases). Germline CDR1 SNHLY, CDR2 FYNNEI. V lost 4 bases and J 6 bases, leaving 10 bases between the germline ends. The CDR3 extends over 12 amino acids. Full variable domain (rest looked up from reference TRBV2 and TRBJ2-7): EPEVTQTPSHQVTQMGQEVILRCVPISNHLYFYWYRQILGQKVEFLVSFYNNEISEKSEIFDDQFSVERPDGSNFTLKIRSTKLEDSAMYFCASSVEGFEQYFGPGTRLTVT.

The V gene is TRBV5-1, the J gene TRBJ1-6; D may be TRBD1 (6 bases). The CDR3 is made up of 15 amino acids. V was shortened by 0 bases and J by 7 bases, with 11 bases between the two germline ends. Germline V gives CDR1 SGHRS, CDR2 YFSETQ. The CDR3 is CASSLGGQGNSPLHF. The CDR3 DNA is TGCGCCAGCAGCTTGGGGGGGCAAGGAAATTCACCCCTCCACTTT.

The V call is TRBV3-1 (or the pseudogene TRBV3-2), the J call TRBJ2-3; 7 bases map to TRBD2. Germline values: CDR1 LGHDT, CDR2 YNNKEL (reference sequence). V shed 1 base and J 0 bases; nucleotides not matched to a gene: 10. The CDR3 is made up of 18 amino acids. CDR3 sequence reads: CASSQGLGAGISTDTQYF. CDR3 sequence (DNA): TGTGCCAGCAGCCAAGGCCTAGGAGCGGGGATTAGCACAGATACGCAGTATTTT.

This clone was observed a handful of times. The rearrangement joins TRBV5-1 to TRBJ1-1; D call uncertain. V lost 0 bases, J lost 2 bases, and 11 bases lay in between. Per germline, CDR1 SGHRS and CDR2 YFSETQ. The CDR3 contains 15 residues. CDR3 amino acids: CASSLDRTFNTEAFF. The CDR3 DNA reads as TGCGCCAGCAGCTTGGACAGAACCTTTAACACTGAAGCTTTCTTT.